Below, 16 T cell receptor beta chains from the same sample are listed, as sequenced in a study of blood T cell repertoires in COVID-19. Measured with immunoSEQ multiplex PCR; TCRdb has only the in-frame clones, and not every one. The sample has 250,000 to 350,000 clones, about 89% seen once. Sequencing was carried out using peripheral blood. The origin of the receptors is a woman aged 60 to 75 with acute or convalescent COVID-19.

The gene calls are TRBV5-1 and TRBJ2-5; a weak D match, TRBD1 (6 bases). The CDR3 spans 17 residues. V lost 3 bases, J lost 2 bases, and 20 bases lay in between. Germline CDR1 is SGHRS and CDR2 is YFSETQ. CDR3 region: CASSSGHTNPSQETQYF. For the CDR3, the DNA is TGCGCCAGCAGCTCGGGACACACGAACCCGAGTCAAGAGACCCAGTACTTC.

The V gene is TRBV18, the J gene TRBJ2-3, with 8 positions matching TRBD1. The CDR3 has 15 residues. CDR1 and CDR2 (germline): KGHSH, LQKENI. V lost 6 bases and J lost 2; bases outside the gene matches: 7. The DNA of the CDR3 is TGTGCCAGCTCGCCCGGGACAGGCAACACAGATACGCAGTATTTT. It codes for CASSPGTGNTDTQYF. The full variable domain, its missing parts supplied by reference TRBV18 and TRBJ2-3, is NAGVMQNPRHLVRRRGQEARLRCSPMKGHSHVYWYRQLPEEGLKFMVYLQKENIIDESGMPKERFSAEFPKEGPSILRIQQVVRGDSAAYFCASSPGTGNTDTQYFGPGTRLTVL.

This sequence joins TRBV19 and TRBJ1-5; D not certain. The V gene's germline CDR1 is LNHDA and CDR2 SQIVND (reference sequence). The CDR3 spans 15 residues. V was trimmed by 0 bases and J by 7 bases, leaving 13 bases between them. The DNA of the CDR3 is TGTGCCAGTAGTATAGATCTCGGGAATCGACAGCCCCAGCATTTT. Its protein product is CASSIDLGNRQPQHF.

The J gene is TRBJ2-1, the V gene TRBV24-1; 16 bases are a match to TRBD2. J was trimmed by 7 bases and V by 5 bases; bases with no gene match: 16. In germline, CDR1 is KGHDR, CDR2 SFDVKD. This CDR3 spans 20 amino acids. This CDR3 is CATSGPTGLAGGGLGNEQFF. Written as DNA, the CDR3 is TGTGCCACCAGTGGCCCAACGGGACTAGCGGGAGGGGGTTTGGGGAATGAGCAGTTCTTC.

V and J are TRBV10-3 and TRBJ2-4; a possible D gene is TRBD1 (6 bases). The germline V gene has CDR1 ENHRY and CDR2 SYGVKD. This CDR3 contains 17 residues. V was clipped by 3 bases and J by 0 bases, with 15 bases between them. This chain's CDR3 is CAISDLDRTLAKNIQYF. The CDR3 DNA reads TGTGCCATCAGTGACCTAGACAGGACCTTAGCCAAAAACATTCAGTACTTC.

The chain uses TRBV5-1 and TRBJ2-1; 16 bases fit TRBD2. V was clipped by 10 bases and J by 10 bases; unmatched bases: 11. Germline CDR1 reads SGHRS; CDR2 reads YFSETQ. The CDR3 covers 15 residues. This CDR3 is CACNTGTSGRGEQFF. The CDR3 coding sequence is TGCGCCTGCAATACCGGGACTAGCGGGAGGGGGGAGCAGTTCTTC.

The gene calls are TRBV2 and TRBJ1-5; no reliable D call. CDR1 is SNHLY, CDR2 FYNNEI, per germline. There are 14 residues in the CDR3. Trimming took off 7 bases at V and 9 bases at J, with 19 bases between the two ends. The CDR3 DNA sequence: TGTGCCAGCAATTCGGCGGTGACCTTGGCGCCCCAGCATTTT. Its translation: CASNSAVTLAPQHF.

Concerning this clone itself: Here the CDR3 omits its conserved ending phenylalanine or tryptophan, so a read error is the likely source. The DNA is left out, because the CDR3 cannot be placed on it with certainty; the CDR3 is given as TCRdb lists it. The rearrangement joins TRBV29-1 to TRBJ1-2. Germline V gene data show CDR1 as SQVTM and CDR2 as ANQGSEA. The CDR3 sequence runs 12 residues, both termini included. Here the CDR3 reads CSVEDPPHIAFD.

This chain joins TRBV18 and TRBJ2-1; 16 bases are shared with TRBD2. CDR3 length equals 18 residues. Germline CDR1 reads KGHSH; CDR2 reads LQKENI. The V and J ends lost 3 bases and 0 bases, in that order; junction bases with no gene match: 2. DNA of the CDR3: TGTGCCAGCTCACCGGGACTAGCGGGGGGGAGCTCCTACAATGAGCAGTTCTTC. Translated, it gives CASSPGLAGGSSYNEQFF.

The gene calls are TRBV18 and TRBJ2-7; D is unresolved. Germline values: CDR1 KGHSH, CDR2 LQKENI. V was cut by 3 bases and J by 4 bases, with 7 bases left in between. CDR3 length: 12 amino acids. The DNA of the CDR3 is TGTGCCAGCTCACCTCAGGTTTACGAGCAGTACTTC. Translation: CASSPQVYEQYF.

The chain employs TRBV29-1 and TRBJ1-1; D is uncertain. Germline V lookup: CDR1 SQVTM, CDR2 ANQGSEA. This CDR3 is built from 11 residues. Deletions cut 6 bases from V and 7 bases from J, with 12 bases between. This CDR3 is CSVLEGIEAFF. In DNA form, the CDR3 reads TGCAGCGTCCTTGAGGGTATTGAAGCTTTCTTT.

The J gene is TRBJ2-2, the V gene TRBV5-1; D is possibly TRBD1 (6 bases). Trimming left V 0 bases short and J 5 bases short, with 14 bases between. The CDR3 extends over 16 amino acids. CDR1 is SGHRS, CDR2 YFSETQ, per germline. CDR3 loop: CASSLEGGRDTGELFF. DNA for the CDR3: TGCGCCAGCAGCTTGGAAGGGGGAAGAGATACCGGGGAGCTGTTTTTT.

V and J are TRBV24-1 and TRBJ2-3; 7 nucleotides agree with TRBD2. Germline V gene data show CDR1 as KGHDR and CDR2 as SFDVKD. Losses at the gene ends were 0 bases for V and 8 bases for J; bases not matched to a gene: 4. This CDR3 comprises 14 residues. The CDR3 DNA sequence: TGTGCCACCAGTGATTTGGGGACTATCGGTACGCAGTATTTT. Encoded protein: CATSDLGTIGTQYF.

In this sample, this clone turned up once. The V call is TRBV24-1, the J call TRBJ2-1; tentatively, D is TRBD2 (6 bases). Germline CDR1 and CDR2: KGHDR and SFDVKD. Trimming pared 6 bases from V and 5 bases from J, leaving 16 bases between. The CDR3 is made up of 15 amino acids. As DNA, the CDR3 is TGTGCCACCAGTTTCCGGAGGGACGGAGACAATGAGCAGTTCTTC. It yields the protein CATSFRRDGDNEQFF.

This chain connects TRBV3-1 (or the pseudogene TRBV3-2) to TRBJ1-6, with 10 bases aligning to TRBD1. The CDR3 spans 15 residues. Trimming removed 7 bases from V and 7 bases from J; junction bases left unmatched: 7. The germline V gene has CDR1 LGHDT and CDR2 YNNKEL (reference sequence). The CDR3 sequence is CASTQGGQGNSPLHF. In DNA form, the CDR3 reads TGTGCCAGCACTCAAGGGGGACAGGGGAATTCACCCCTCCACTTT.

Here the CDR3 reads CASSPAQRESYYNEQFF. The DNA of the CDR3 is TGTGCCAGCAGCCCAGCCCAGCGGGAGAGTTATTACAATGAGCAGTTCTTC. The rearrangement joins TRBV3-1 (or the pseudogene TRBV3-2) to TRBJ2-1; 8 bases are shared with TRBD2. The CDR3 consists of 17 residues. Trimming removed 4 bases from V and 4 bases from J; junction bases left unmatched: 12. The germline CDR1 and CDR2 sequences are LGHDT and YNNKEL (reference sequence).